These 6 T cell receptor beta chains were all obtained from the same sample, sequenced in a study of blood T cell repertoires in COVID-19. The repertoire was sequenced with immunoSEQ multiplex PCR; TCRdb's copy has only in-frame clones and lacks some. The data show tens of thousands of clones, about four fifths seen once. The source material was peripheral blood. The source is a man over 45 with acute or convalescent COVID-19.

This chain links TRBV14 with TRBJ2-7, with 8 bases matching TRBD2. The germline gives CDR1 SGHDN, CDR2 FVKESK. The CDR3 totals 16 residues. J was trimmed by 0 bases and V by 5 bases; bases with no gene match: 9. Here the CDR3 reads CASSARFSGTSYEQYF. The CDR3 nucleotides are TGTGCCAGCAGCGCACGCTTTAGCGGGACCTCCTACGAGCAGTACTTC.

This chain connects TRBV19 to TRBJ1-6; D not certain. V shed 6 bases and J shed 4 bases, with 10 bases lying between them. This CDR3 comprises 14 residues. Germline lookup yields CDR1 LNHDA and CDR2 SQIVND (reference sequence). The CDR3 bases are TGTGCCAGTAGCTTCGGGAGTTATAATTCACCCCTCCACTTT. Residues: CASSFGSYNSPLHF. Full variable domain (remainder filled in from reference TRBV19 and TRBJ1-6): DGGITQSPKYLFRKEGQNVTLSCEQNLNHDAMYWYRQDPGQGLRLIYYSQIVNDFQKGDIAEGYSVSREKKESFPLTVTSAQKNPTAFYLCASSFGSYNSPLHFGNGTRLTVT.

This chain joins TRBV7-8 and TRBJ2-3; TRBD2 matches 8 bases. Germline V gives CDR1 SGHVS, CDR2 FQNEAQ. This CDR3 is built from 14 residues. Trimming at V came to 8 bases and at J to 0 bases, leaving 4 bases not matched to a gene. The CDR3: CASERETSTDTQYF. In nucleotides, the CDR3 is TGTGCCAGCGAGCGGGAGACTAGCACAGATACGCAGTATTTT.

This clone was seen a handful of times. CDR3 bases: TGTGCCAGCAGTCAGGGGGGACCGTCGATGGGAAAACTGTTTTTT. It is translated as CASSQGGPSMGKLFF. V gene TRBV3-1 (or the pseudogene TRBV3-2) combines with J gene TRBJ1-4; 7 bases line up with TRBD1. V lost 6 bases to trimming and J lost 10 bases; unmatched junction nucleotides: 14. The CDR3 runs 15 residues. Germline CDR1 and CDR2: LGHDT and YNNKEL (reference sequence).

This chain connects TRBV27 to TRBJ1-4, with TRBD1 matching 9 bases. Per germline, CDR1 MNHEY and CDR2 SMNVEV (reference sequence). The CDR3 extends over 15 amino acids. V was clipped by 6 bases and J by 7 bases; unmatched bases: 9. The CDR3 bases are TGTGCCAGCAGCAGAGGGGACAGGGACGCTGAAAAACTGTTTTTT. This codes for CASSRGDRDAEKLFF.

The chain uses TRBV9 and TRBJ2-6; D ambiguous. The CDR3 consists of 17 residues. Trimming left V 4 bases short and J 0 bases short, with 14 bases between. Germline loops: CDR1 SGDLS, CDR2 YYNGEE. The CDR3 is CASSPTWRNSGANVLTF. The DNA for the CDR3 is TGTGCCAGCAGCCCCACATGGCGGAACTCTGGGGCCAACGTCCTGACTTTC.